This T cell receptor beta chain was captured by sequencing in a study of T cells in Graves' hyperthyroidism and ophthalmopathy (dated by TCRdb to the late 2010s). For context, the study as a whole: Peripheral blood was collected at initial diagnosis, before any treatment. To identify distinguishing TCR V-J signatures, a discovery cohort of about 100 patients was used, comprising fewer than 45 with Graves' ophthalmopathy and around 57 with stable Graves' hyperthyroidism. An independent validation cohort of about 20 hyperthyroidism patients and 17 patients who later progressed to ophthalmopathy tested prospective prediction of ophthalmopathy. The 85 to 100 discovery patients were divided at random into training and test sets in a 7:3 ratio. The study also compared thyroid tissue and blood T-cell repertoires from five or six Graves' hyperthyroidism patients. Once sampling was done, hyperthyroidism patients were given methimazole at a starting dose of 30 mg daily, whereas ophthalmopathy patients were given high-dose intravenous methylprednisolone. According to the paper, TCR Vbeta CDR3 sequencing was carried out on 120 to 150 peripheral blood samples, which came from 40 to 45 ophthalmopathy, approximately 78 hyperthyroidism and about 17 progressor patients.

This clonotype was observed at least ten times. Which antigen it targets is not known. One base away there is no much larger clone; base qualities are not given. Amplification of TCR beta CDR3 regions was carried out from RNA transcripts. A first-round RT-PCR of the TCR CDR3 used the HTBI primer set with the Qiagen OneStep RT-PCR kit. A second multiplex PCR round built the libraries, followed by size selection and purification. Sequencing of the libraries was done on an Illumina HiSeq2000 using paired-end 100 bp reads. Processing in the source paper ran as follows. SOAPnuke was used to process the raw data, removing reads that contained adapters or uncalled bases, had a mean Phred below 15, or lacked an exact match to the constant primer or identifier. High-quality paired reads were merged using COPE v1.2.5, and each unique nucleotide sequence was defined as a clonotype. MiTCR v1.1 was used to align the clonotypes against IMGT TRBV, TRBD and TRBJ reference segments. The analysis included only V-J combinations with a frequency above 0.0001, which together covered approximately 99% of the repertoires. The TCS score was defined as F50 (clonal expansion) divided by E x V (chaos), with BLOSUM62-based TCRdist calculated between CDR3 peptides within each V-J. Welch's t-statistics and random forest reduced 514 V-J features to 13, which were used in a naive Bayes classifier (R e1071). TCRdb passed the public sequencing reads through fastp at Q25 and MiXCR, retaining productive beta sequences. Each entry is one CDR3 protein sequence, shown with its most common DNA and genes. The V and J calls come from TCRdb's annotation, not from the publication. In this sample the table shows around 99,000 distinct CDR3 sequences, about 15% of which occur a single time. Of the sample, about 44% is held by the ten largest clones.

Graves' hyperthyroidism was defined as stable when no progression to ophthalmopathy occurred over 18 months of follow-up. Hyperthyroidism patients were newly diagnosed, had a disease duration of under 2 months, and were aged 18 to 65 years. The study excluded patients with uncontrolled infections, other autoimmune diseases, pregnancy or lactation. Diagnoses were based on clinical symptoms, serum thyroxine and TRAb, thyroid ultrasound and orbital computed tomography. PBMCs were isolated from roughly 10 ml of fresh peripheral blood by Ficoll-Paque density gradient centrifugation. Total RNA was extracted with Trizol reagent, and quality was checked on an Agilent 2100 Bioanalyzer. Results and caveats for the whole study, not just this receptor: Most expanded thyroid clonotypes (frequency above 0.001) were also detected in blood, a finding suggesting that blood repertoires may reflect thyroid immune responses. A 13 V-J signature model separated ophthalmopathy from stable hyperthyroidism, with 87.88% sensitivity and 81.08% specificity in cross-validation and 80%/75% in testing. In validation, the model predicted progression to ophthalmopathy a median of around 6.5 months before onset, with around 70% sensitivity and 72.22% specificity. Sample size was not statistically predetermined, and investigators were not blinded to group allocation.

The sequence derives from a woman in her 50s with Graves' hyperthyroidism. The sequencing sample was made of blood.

The nucleotide sequence is TGTGCCAGCAGTTTACAGGGTTATGGCACTGAAGCTTTCTTT. Its protein reads: CASSLQGYGTEAFF. The chain is encoded by TRBV12-3 or TRBV12-4 joined to TRBJ1-1, with TRBD1 perhaps the D gene, on 5 matching bases. V and J are truncated by 2 bases and 4 bases respectively, leaving an intervening sequence of 11 bases. From cysteine to phenylalanine, the CDR3 is 14 amino acids long. The entry retains the CDR3 DNA only, 42 bases that are in frame from base 1.